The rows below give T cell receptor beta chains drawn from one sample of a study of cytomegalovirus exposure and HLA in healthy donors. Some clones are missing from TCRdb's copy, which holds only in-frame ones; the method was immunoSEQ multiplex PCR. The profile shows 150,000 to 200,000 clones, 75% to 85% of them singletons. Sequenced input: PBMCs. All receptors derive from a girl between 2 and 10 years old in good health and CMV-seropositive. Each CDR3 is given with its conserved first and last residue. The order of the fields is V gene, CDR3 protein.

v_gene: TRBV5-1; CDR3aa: CASSLWDRVGPGAEAFF
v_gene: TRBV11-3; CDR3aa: CASSFLAGVTEDTQYF
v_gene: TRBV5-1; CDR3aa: CASSPGQIYEQYF
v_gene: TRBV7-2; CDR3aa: CASSLDLAGSYNEQFF
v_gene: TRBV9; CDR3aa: CASSVDSSGSYEQYF
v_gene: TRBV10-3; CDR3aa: CAIGGQPIYF
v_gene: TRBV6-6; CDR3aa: CASSPRVAGWDTQYF
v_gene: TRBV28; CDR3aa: CASSFYFTGELFF
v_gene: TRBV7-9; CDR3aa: CASSPSPGTSASYEQYF
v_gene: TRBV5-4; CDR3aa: CASSLDSSLEQYF
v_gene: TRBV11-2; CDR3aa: CASTAPSSYNSPLHF
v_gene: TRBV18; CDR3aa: CASSLGGTYPETQYF
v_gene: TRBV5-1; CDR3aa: CASSLYPAGQETQYF
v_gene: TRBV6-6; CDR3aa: CASQFQGPGYIQYF
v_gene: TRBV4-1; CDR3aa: CASSRLLLAGITDTQYF
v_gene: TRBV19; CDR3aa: CASRTLGGLTYNEQFF
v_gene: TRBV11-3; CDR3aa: CASSPRTGRLNTEAFF
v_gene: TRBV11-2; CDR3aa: CASSLGGQLDTEAFF
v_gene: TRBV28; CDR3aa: CASSWGLAGGSDTQYF
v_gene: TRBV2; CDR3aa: CASRGTGTGGSYEQYF
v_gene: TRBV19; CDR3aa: CASNRAPQPQHF
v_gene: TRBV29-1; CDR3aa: CSADLGACEAFF
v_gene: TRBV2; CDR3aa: CASRFLTVNTGELFF
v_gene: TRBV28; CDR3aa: CASSFARGLAGLDTQYF
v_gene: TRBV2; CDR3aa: CASNLQGAGEKLFF
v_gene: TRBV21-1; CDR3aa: CASSRHHPRGRVGYSPLHF
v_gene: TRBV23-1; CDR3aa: CASSSRTSVPSQHNEQFF
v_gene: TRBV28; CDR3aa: CASGEYRDIENEQFF
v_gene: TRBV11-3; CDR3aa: CASSQRRGRDPEAFF
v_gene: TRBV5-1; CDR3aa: CASSVTGAKAKNIQYF
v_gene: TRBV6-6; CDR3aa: CATYVASGRQEQFF
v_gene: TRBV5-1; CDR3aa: CASSLYYSVGANVLTF
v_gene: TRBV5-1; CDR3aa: CASSLGRGDSNEQFF
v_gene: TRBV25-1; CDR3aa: CASRPGTGGYGYTF
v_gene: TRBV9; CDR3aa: CASSAPVTTAYNEKLFF
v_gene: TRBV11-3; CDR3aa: CASGPGGANTEAFF
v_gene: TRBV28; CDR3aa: CASSFLETDFSGNTIYF
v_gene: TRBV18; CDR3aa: CASSPLAPGQLYYGYTF
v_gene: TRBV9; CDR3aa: CASSVGVGPYEQYF
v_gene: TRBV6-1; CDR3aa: CAIRETLSGYTF
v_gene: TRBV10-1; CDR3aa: CASSGQAGDEQYF
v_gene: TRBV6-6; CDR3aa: CASSLKFEGEKLFF
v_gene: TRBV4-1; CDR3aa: CASSQAGSREQFF
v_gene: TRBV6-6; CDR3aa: CATENRGRSNQPQHF
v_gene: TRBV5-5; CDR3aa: CASSLIPTGGELFF
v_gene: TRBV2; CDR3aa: CASREDRPNTGELFF
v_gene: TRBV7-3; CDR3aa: CASSLSGSGGAEAAKNIQYF
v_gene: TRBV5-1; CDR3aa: CASSFSWTGGPGEYF